This T cell receptor (beta chain) was found in a study of T-cell memory formation after mild COVID-19. Study background: TCR clustering was largely donor specific. The study's findings and limits: Shrinking CD4+ clones were chiefly CM and EM; CD8+ ones were chiefly EMRA. There was a balanced CD4/CD8 profile in clones contracting day 15 to 85, and later expanders leaned CD4+.

The germline gives CDR1 SGHRS, CDR2 YFSETQ. Trimming took 0 bases from V and 2 from J, leaving 9 bases between them. The CDR3 sequence is 15 residues long. Only a few counts were recorded for this clonotype. The target antigen is unknown. Using its own MiXCR run on the 5' RACE reads, TCRdb lists one record per CDR3 protein. The data contain approximately 340,000 distinct CDR3 sequences, around a sixth of them singletons. Sample: PBMCs or a T cell subset sorted from them (not recorded which). The gene calls are TRBV5-1 and TRBJ1-3; D call uncertain. The receptor was derived from a young man who had mild COVID-19 (a few samples of this study predate the infection). Cell type and time point are not known. CDR3 nucleotides: TGCGCCAGCAGCTTGGAACACCAGACTGGAAACACCATATATTTT. Translating gives CASSLEHQTGNTIYF.